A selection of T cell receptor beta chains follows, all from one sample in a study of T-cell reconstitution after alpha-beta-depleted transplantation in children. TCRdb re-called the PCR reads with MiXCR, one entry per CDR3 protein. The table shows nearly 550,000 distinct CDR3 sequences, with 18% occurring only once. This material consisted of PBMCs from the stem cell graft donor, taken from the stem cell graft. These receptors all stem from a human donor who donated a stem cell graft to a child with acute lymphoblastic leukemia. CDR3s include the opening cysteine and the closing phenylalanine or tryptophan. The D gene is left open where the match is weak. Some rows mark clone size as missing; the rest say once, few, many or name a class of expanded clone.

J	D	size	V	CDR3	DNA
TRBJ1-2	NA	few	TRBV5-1	CASSLDFSAGYTF	TGCGCCAGCAGCTTGGACTTTTCTGCCGGCTACACCTTC
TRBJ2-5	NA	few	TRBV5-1	CASSPTRGGGNQETQYF	TGCGCCAGCAGCCCTACGAGGGGAGGGGGGAACCAAGAGACCCAGTACTTC
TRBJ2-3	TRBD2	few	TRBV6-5	CASSSGPGLGTDTQYF	TGTGCCAGCAGTTCGGGTCCGGGACTAGGGACAGATACGCAGTATTTT
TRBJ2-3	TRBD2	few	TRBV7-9	CASSFWGLAGPDTQYF	TGTGCCAGCAGCTTTTGGGGACTAGCGGGACCAGATACGCAGTATTTT
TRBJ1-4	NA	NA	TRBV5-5	CASSLLTLVGEKLFF	TGTGCCAGCAGCTTGCTCACCTTGGTTGGCGAAAAACTGTTTTTT
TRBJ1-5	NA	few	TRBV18	CASSPPREGGPPQPQHF	TGTGCCAGCTCACCTCCCCGGGAAGGGGGGCCCCCTCAGCCCCAGCATTTT
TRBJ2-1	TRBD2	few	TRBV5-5	CATVTRGDSYNEQFF	TGTGCCACCGTCACTCGGGGGGACTCCTACAATGAGCAGTTCTTC
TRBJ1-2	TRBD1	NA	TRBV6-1	CASKKTQGARHDNYGYTF	TGTGCCAGCAAAAAAACACAGGGGGCGCGACACGATAACTATGGCTACACCTTC
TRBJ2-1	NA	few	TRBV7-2	CASSLPIPPNEQFF	TGTGCCAGCAGCTTACCCATTCCCCCCAATGAGCAGTTCTTC
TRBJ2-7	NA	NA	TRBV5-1	CASRGLYEQYF	TGCGCCAGCAGAGGGCTGTACGAGCAGTACTTC
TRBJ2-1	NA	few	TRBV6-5	CASSYSTTGGNEQFF	TGTGCCAGCAGTTACTCGACCACCGGGGGCAATGAGCAGTTCTTC
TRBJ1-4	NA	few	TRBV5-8	CASSPEGRWNEKLFF	TGTGCCAGCAGTCCGGAGGGACGGTGGAATGAAAAACTGTTTTTT
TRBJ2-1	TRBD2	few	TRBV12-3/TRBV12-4	CASSPGLAGVNNEQFF	TGTGCCAGCAGTCCCGGACTAGCGGGAGTTAACAATGAGCAGTTCTTC
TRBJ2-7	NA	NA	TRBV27	CASSPDFPSYEQYF	TGTGCCAGCAGCCCTGACTTCCCCTCTTACGAGCAGTACTTC
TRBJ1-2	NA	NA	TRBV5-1	CASSLVGGYYGYTF	TGCGCCAGCAGCTTGGTGGGGGGCTACTATGGCTACACCTTC
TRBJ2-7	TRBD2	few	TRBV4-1	CASSQGGGSLGEQYF	TGCGCCAGCAGCCAAGGCGGCGGGAGTTTAGGAGAGCAGTACTTC
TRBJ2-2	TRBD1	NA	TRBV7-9	CASSFAQGAPTGELFF	TGTGCCAGCAGCTTTGCCCAGGGGGCGCCCACCGGGGAGCTGTTTTTT
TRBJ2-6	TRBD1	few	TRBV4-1	CASSLENDQGAGSGANVLTF	TGCGCCAGCAGCCTTGAAAACGATCAGGGGGCAGGCTCTGGGGCCAACGTCCTGACTTTC
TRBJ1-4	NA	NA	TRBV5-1	CASSLRAGTEKLFF	TGCGCCAGCAGCTTGAGGGCAGGGACTGAAAAACTGTTTTTT
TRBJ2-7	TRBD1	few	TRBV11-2	CASSFDRAEQYF	TGTGCCAGCAGCTTCGACAGGGCCGAGCAGTACTTC
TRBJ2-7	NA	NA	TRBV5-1	CASSNDGFGHEQYF	TGCGCCAGCAGCAATGATGGATTTGGCCACGAGCAGTACTTC
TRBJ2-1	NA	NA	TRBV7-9	CASSRTPQGVSYNEQFF	TGTGCCAGCAGTCGGACCCCCCAAGGAGTCTCCTACAATGAGCAGTTCTTC
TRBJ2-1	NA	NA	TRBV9	CASSVRGTTGSYNEQFF	TGTGCCAGCAGCGTACGTGGAACGACGGGGTCTTACAATGAGCAGTTCTTC
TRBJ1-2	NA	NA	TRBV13	CASSLGASGFYGYTF	TGTGCCAGCAGCTTAGGTGCCAGTGGATTTTATGGCTACACCTTC
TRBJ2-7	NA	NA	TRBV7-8	CASSFHQGPSYEQYF	TGTGCCAGCAGCTTCCATCAGGGGCCCTCCTACGAGCAGTACTTC
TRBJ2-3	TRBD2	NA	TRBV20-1	CSARVLRLAGVGPTDTQYF	TGCAGTGCTAGAGTTCTCCGACTAGCGGGAGTGGGCCCCACAGATACGCAGTATTTT
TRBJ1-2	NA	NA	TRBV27	CASRPSGRGMGYTF	TGTGCCAGCAGACCCTCAGGGCGCGGAATGGGCTACACCTTC
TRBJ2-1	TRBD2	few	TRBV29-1	CSVALAVNNEQFF	TGCAGCGTTGCCCTAGCGGTTAACAATGAGCAGTTCTTC
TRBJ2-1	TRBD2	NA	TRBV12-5	CASGRVSGGRAYNEQFF	TGTGCTAGTGGGAGGGTCTCGGGCGGGAGGGCCTACAATGAGCAGTTCTTC
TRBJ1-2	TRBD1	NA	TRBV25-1	CASSAGQGARDGYTF	TGTGCCAGCAGTGCAGGACAGGGGGCTCGGGATGGCTACACCTTC
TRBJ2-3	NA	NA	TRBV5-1	CASSLTTLREPDTQYF	TGCGCCAGCAGCTTAACTACTCTAAGGGAGCCAGATACGCAGTATTTT
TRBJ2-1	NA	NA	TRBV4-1	CASSHPLDNEQFF	TGCGCCAGCAGCCACCCCTTAGACAATGAGCAGTTCTTC
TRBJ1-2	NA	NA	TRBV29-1	CSVSNLGVDGYTF	TGCAGCGTCTCAAATCTGGGGGTAGATGGCTACACCTTC
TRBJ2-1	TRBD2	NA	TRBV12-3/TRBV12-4	CASSEPRLAADNEQFF	TGTGCCAGCAGTGAACCGCGACTAGCGGCGGACAATGAGCAGTTCTTC
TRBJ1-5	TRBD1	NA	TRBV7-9	CASSLVGQAAGSFGQPQHF	TGTGCCAGCAGCTTAGTCGGACAGGCGGCGGGTTCTTTCGGTCAGCCCCAGCATTTT
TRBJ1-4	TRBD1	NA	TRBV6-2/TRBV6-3	CASSSGQGPATNEKLFF	TGTGCCAGCAGTTCTGGACAGGGGCCTGCAACTAATGAAAAACTGTTTTTT